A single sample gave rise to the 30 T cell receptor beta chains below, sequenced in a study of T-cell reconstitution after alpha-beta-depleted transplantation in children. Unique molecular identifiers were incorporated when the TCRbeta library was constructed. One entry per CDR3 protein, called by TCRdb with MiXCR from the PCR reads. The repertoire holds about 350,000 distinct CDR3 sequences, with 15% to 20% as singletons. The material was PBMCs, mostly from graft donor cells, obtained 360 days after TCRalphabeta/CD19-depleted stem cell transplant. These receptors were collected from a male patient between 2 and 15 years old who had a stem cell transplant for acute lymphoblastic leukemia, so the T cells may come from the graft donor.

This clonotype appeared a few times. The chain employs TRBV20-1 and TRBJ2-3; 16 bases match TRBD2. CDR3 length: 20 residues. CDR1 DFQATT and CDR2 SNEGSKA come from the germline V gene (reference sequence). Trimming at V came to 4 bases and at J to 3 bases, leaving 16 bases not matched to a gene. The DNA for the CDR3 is TGCAGTGCTATCGTCTATGCGGGACTAGCGGGAGGGCTAGAGACAGATACGCAGTATTTT. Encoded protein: CSAIVYAGLAGGLETDTQYF.

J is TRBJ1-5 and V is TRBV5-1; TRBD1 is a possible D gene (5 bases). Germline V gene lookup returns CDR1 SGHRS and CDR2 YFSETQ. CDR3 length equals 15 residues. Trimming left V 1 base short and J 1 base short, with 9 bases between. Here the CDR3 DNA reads TGCGCCAGCAGCTTGTCAGGGATAAGCAATCAGCCCCAGCATTTT. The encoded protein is CASSLSGISNQPQHF.

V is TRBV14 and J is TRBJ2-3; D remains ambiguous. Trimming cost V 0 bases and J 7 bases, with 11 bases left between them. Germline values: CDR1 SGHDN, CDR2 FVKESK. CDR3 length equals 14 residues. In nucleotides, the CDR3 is TGTGCCAGCAGCCAAGAAATGGCTAGAAATACGCAGTATTTT. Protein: CASSQEMARNTQYF.

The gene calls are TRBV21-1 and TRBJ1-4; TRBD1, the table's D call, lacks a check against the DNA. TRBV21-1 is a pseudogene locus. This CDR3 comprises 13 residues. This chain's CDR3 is CASSPGGDEKLFF. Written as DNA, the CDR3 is TGTGCCAGCAGCCCGGGGGGTGATGAAAAACTGTTTTTT.

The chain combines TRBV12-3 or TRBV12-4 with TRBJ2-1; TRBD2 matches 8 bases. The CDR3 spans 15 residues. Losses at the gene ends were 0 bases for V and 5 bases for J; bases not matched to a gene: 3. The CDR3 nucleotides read TGTGCCAGCAGTTTAGCAGCGGGAGTCCACAATGAGCAGTTCTTC. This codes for CASSLAAGVHNEQFF.

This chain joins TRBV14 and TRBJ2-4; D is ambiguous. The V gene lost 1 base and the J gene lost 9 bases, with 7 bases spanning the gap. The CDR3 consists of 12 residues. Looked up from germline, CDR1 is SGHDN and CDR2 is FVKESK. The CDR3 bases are TGTGCCAGCAGCCAAGGACCTTTCATTCAGTACTTC. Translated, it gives CASSQGPFIQYF.

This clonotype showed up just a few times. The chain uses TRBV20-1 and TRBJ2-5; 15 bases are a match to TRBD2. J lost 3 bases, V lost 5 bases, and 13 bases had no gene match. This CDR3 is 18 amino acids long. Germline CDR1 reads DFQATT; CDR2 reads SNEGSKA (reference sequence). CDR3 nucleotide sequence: TGCAGTGCTCGCTATCCGGGACTAGCGGGAGGTGAAAAAGAGACCCAGTACTTC. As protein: CSARYPGLAGGEKETQYF.

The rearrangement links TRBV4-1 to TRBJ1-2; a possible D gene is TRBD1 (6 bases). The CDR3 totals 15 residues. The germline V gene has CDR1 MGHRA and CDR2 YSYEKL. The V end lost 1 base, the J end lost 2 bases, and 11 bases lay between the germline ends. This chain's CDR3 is CASSQVLGGNYGYTF. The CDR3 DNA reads TGCGCCAGCAGCCAAGTGCTTGGGGGCAACTATGGCTACACCTTC.

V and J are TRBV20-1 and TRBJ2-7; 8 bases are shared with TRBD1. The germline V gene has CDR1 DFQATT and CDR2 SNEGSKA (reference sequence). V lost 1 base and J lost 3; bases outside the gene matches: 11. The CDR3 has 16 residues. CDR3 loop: CSARGTGLGEVYEQYF. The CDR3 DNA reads TGCAGTGCTAGAGGGACAGGGCTTGGGGAGGTCTACGAGCAGTACTTC.

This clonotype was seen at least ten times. CDR3 region: CASSYGRKYGYTF. The CDR3 DNA reads as TGTGCCAGCAGCTATGGACGGAAGTATGGCTACACCTTC. The rearrangement links TRBV6-5 to TRBJ1-2; D call uncertain. CDR3 length: 13 amino acids. CDR1 MNHEY and CDR2 SVGAGI come from the germline V gene. Deletions cut 6 bases from V and 5 bases from J, with 13 bases between.

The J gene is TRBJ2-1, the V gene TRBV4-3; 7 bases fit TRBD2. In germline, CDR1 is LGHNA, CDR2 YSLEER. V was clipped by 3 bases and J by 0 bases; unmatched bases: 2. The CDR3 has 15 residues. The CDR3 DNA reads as TGCGCCAGCAGCCATGCTAGCGGCTCCTACAATGAGCAGTTCTTC. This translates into CASSHASGSYNEQFF.

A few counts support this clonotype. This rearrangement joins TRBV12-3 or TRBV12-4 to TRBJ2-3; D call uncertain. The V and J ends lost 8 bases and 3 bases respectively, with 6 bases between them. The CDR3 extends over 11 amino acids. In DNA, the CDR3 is TGTGCCAGCGGTCAAACAGATACGCAGTATTTT. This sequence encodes CASGQTDTQYF.

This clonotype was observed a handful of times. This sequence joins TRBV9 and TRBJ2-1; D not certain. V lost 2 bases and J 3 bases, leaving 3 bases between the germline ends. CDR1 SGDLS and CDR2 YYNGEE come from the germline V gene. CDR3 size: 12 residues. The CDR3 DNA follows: TGTGCCAGCAGCGTCGACTACAATGAGCAGTTCTTC. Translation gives CASSVDYNEQFF.

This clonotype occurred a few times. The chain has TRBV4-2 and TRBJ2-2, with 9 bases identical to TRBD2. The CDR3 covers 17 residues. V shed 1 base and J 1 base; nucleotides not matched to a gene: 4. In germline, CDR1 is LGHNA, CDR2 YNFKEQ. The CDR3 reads CASSQVGLAKNTGELFF. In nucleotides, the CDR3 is TGTGCCAGCAGCCAAGTCGGACTAGCGAAGAACACCGGGGAGCTGTTTTTT.

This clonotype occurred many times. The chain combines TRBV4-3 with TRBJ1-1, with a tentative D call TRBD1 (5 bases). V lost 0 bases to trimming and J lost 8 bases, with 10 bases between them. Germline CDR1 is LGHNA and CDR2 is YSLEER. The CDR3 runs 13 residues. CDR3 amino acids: CASSQDGGEEAFF. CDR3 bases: TGCGCCAGCAGCCAAGATGGGGGGGAGGAAGCTTTCTTT.

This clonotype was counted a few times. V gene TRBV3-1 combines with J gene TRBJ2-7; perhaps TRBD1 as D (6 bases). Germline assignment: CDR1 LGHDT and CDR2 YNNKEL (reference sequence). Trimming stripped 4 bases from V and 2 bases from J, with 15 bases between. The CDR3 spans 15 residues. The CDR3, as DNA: TGTGCCAGCAGCCGAACAGGGAATAGGGCCTACGAGCAGTACTTC. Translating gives CASSRTGNRAYEQYF.

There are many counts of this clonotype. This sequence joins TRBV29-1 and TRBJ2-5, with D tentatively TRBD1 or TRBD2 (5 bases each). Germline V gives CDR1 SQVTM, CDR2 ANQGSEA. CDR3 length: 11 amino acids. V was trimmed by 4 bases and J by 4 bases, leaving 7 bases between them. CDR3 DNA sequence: TGCAGCGTTGCGGGGACAGAGACCCAGTACTTC. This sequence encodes CSVAGTETQYF.

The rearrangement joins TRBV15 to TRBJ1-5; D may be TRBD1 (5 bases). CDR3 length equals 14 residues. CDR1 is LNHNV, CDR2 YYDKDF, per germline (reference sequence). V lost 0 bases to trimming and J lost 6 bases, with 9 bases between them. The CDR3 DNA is TGTGCCACCAGCAGAGAAAGGGGTGGTCAGCCCCAGCATTTT. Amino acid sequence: CATSRERGGQPQHF.

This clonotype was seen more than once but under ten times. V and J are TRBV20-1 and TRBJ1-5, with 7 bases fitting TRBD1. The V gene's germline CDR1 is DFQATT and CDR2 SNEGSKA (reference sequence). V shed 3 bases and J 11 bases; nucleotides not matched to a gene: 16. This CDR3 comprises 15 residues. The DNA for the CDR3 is TGCAGTGCTAGGGACCACAGGGGACCCTATCAAGCCCAGCATTTT. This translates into CSARDHRGPYQAQHF.

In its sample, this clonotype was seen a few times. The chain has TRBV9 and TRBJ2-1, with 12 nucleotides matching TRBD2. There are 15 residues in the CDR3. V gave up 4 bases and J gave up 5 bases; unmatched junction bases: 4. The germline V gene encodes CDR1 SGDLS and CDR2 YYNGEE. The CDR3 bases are TGTGCCAGCAGCCCATCTAGCGGGAGGGACAATGAGCAGTTCTTC. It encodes CASSPSSGRDNEQFF.

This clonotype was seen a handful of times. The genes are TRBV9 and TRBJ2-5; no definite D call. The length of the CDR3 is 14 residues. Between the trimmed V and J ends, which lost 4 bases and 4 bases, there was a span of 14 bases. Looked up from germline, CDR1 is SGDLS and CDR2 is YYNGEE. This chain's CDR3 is CASSPRPQTETQYF. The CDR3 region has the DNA TGTGCCAGCAGCCCCCGTCCCCAAACAGAGACCCAGTACTTC.

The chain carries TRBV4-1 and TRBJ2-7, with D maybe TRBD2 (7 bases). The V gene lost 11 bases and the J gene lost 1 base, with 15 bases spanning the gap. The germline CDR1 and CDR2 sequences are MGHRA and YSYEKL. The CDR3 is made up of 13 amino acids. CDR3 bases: TGCGCCTCTGCTAAGGGGGGGTCCTACGAGCAGTACTTC. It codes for CASAKGGSYEQYF.

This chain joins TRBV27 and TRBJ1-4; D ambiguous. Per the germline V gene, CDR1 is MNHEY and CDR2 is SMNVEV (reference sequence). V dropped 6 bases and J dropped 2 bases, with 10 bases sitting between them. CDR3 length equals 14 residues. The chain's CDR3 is CASRGLSTNEKLFF. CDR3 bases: TGTGCCAGCAGAGGCCTTTCGACTAATGAAAAACTGTTTTTT.

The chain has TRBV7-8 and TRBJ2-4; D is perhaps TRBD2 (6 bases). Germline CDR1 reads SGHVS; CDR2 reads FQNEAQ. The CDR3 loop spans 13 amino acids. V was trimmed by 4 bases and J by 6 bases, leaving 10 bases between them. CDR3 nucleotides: TGTGCCAGCAGCTCGGGACTGAGAAACATTCAGTACTTC. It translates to CASSSGLRNIQYF.

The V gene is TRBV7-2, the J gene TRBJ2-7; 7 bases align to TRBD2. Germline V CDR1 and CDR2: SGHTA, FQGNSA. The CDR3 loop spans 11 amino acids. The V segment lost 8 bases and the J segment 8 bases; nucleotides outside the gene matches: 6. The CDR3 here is CASGLGPKQYF. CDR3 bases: TGTGCCAGCGGACTAGGGCCGAAGCAGTACTTC.

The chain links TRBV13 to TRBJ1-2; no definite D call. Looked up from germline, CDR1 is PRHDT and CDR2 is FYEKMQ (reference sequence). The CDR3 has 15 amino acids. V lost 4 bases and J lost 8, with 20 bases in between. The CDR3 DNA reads TGTGCCAGCAGCTCGACGGTGGAGGGATTAAGGGGCTACACCTTC. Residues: CASSSTVEGLRGYTF. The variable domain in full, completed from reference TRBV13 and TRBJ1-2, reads AAGVIQSPRHLIKEKRETATLKCYPIPRHDTVYWYQQGPGQDPQFLISFYEKMQSDKGSIPDRFSAQQFSDYHSELNMSSLELGDSALYFCASSSTVEGLRGYTFGSGTRLTVV.

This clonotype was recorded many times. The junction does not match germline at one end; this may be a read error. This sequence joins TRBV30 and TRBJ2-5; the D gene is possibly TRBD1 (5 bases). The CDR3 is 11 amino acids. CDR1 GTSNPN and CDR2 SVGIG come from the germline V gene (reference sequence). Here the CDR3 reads CASTAQETQYF. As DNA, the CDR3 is TGTGCCTCGACAGCTCAAGAGACCCAATACTTC.

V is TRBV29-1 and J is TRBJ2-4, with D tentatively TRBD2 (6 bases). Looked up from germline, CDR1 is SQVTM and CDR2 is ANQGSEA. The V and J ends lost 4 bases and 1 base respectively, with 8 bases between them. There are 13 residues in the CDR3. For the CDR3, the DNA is TGCAGCGTTGTGGAGGGGGCCAAAAACATTCAGTACTTC. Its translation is CSVVEGAKNIQYF.

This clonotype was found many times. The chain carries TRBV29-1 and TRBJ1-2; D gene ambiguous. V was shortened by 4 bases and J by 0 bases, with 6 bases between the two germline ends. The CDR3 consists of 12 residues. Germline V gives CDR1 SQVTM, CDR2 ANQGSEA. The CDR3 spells CSVGLANYGYTF. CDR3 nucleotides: TGCAGCGTTGGGTTAGCTAACTATGGCTACACCTTC.

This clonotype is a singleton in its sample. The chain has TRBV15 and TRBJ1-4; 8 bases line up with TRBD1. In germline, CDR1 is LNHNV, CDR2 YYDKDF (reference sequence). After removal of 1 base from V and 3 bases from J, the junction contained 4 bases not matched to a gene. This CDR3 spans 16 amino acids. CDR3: CATSRGWDRSNEKLFF. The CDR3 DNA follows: TGTGCCACCAGCAGAGGATGGGACAGGTCTAATGAAAAACTGTTTTTT.